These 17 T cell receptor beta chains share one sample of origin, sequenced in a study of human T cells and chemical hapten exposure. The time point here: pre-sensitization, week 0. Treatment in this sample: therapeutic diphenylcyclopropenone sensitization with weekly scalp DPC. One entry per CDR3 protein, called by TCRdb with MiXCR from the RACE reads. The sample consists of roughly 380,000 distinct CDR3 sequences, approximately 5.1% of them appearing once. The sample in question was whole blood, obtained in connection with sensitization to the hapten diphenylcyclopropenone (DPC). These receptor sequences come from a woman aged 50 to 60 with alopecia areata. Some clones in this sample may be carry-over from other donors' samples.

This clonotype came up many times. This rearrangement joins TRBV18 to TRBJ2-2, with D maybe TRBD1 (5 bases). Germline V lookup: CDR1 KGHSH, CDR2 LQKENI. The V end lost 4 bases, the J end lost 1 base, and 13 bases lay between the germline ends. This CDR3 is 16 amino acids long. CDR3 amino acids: CASSLTSQGNTGELFF. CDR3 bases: TGTGCCAGCTCACTCACTTCTCAGGGGAACACCGGGGAGCTGTTTTTT.

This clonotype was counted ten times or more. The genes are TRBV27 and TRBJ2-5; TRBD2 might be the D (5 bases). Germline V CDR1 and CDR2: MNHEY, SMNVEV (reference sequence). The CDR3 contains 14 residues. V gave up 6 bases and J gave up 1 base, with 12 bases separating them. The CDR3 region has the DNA TGTGCCAGCAGGCCGATTGGACTCCAAGAGACCCAGTACTTC. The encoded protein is CASRPIGLQETQYF.

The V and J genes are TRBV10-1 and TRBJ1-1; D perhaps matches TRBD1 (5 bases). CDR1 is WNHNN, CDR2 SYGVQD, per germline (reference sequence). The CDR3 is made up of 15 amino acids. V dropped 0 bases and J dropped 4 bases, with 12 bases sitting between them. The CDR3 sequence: CASSESSGPITEAFF. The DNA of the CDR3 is TGCGCCAGCAGTGAGTCGTCAGGGCCGATCACTGAAGCTTTCTTT.

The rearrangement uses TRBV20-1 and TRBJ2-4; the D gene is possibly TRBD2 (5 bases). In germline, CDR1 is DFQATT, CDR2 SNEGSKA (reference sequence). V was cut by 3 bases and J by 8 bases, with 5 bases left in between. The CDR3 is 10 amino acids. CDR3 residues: CSAREDIQYF. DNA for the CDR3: TGCAGTGCTAGGGAGGACATTCAGTACTTC.

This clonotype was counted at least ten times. The CDR3 nucleotides are TGCGCCAGCAGTTTTCTCGGAGGTACTGAAGCTTTCTTT. Encoded protein: CASSFLGGTEAFF. The chain uses TRBV10-2 and TRBJ1-1; D remains ambiguous. The CDR3 totals 13 residues. V was shortened by 5 bases and J by 5 bases, with 12 bases between the two germline ends. The germline V gene encodes CDR1 WSHSY and CDR2 SAAADI.

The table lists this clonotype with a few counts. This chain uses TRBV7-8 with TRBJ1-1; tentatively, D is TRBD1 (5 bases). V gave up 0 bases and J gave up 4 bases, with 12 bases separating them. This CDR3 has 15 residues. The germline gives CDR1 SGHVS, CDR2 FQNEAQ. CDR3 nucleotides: TGTGCCAGCAGCTTAGCCACGGGGGTGGGCACTGAAGCTTTCTTT. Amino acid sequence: CASSLATGVGTEAFF.

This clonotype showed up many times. CDR3 DNA: TGTGCCAGCAGCTCGGCGGGGGCGGCTGAAGCTTTCTTT. Encoded protein: CASSSAGAAEAFF. The rearrangement uses TRBV7-6 and TRBJ1-1; maybe TRBD1 (6 bases). This CDR3 region has 13 residues. The V end was cut by 4 bases, the J end by 6 bases, with 12 bases between. Germline values: CDR1 SGHVS, CDR2 FNYEAQ.

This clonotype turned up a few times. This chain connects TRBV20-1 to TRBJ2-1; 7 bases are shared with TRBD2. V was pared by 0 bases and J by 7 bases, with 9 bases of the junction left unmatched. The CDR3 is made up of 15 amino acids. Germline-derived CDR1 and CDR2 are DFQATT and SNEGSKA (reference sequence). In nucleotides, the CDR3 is TGCAGTGCTAGAGATGGGGGGGTATACGTGAATGAGCAGTTCTTC. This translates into CSARDGGVYVNEQFF.

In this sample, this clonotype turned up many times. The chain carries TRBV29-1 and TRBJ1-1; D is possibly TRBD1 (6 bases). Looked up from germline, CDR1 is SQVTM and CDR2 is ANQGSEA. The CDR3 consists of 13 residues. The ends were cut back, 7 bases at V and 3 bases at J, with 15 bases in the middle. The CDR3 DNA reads TGCAGCGCTGTATTGAGGGGGGACACTGAAGCTTTCTTT. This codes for CSAVLRGDTEAFF.

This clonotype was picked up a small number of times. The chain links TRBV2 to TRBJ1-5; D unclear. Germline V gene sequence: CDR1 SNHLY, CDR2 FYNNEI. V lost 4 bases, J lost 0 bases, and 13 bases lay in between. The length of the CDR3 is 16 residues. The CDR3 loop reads CASSVERVSSNQPQHF. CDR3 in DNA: TGTGCCAGCAGTGTTGAGAGGGTATCTAGCAATCAGCCCCAGCATTTT.

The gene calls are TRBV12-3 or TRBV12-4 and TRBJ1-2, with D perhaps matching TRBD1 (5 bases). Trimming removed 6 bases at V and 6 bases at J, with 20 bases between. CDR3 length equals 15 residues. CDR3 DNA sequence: TGTGCCAGCAGCCCGCCCGATGGGGGACGGGATGGCTACACCTTC. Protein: CASSPPDGGRDGYTF.

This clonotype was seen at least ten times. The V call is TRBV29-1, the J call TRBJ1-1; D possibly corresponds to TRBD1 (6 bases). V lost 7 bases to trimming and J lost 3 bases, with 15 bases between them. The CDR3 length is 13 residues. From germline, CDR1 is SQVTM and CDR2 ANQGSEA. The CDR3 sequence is CSAAQGQDTEAFF. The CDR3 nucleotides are TGCAGCGCCGCTCAGGGGCAAGACACTGAAGCTTTCTTT.

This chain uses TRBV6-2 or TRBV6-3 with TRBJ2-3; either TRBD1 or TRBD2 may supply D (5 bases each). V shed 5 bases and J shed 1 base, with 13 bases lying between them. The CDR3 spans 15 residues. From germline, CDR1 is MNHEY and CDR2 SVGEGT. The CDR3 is CASSPGLLGTDTQYF. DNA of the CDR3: TGTGCCAGCAGTCCGGGGCTGCTGGGCACAGATACGCAGTATTTT.

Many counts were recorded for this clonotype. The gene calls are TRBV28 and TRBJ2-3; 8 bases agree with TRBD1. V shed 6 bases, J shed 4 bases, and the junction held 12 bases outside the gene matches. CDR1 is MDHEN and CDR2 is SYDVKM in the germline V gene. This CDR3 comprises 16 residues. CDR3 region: CASSSDRGDYPDTQYF. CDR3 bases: TGTGCCAGCAGCAGCGACAGGGGAGACTATCCAGATACGCAGTATTTT.

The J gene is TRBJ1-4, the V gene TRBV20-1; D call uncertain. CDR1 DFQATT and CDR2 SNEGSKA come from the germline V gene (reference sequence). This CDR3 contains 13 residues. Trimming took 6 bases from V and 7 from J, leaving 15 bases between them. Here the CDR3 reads CSAPEDRLEKLFF. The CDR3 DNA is TGCAGTGCCCCCGAAGATCGCCTTGAAAAACTGTTTTTT.

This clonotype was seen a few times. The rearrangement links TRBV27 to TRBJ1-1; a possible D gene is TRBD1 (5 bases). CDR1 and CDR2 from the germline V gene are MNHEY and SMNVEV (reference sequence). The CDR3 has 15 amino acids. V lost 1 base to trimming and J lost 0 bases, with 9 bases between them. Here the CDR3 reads CASSLWPGMNTEAFF. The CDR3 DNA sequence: TGTGCCAGCAGTTTATGGCCAGGGATGAACACTGAAGCTTTCTTT.

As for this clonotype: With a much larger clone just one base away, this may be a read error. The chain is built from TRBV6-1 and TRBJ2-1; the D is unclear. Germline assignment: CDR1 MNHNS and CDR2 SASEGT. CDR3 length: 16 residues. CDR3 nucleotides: TGTGCCAGCAGTGATCACACCTCAACCCCCCACAATGAGCAGTCCTTC. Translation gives CASSDHTSTPHNEQSF.